The 29 T cell receptor beta chains below come from one sample, sequenced in a study of blood T cell repertoires in COVID-19. TCRdb keeps only in-frame clones here, not all; method: immunoSEQ multiplex PCR. The table lists roughly 200,000 clones, 85% to 90% of them singletons, with less than 1.5% in the top ten. The source material was PBMCs or T cells enriched from blood (not recorded which). The receptors stem from a young man who had recovered from COVID-19.

The rearrangement links TRBV15 to TRBJ1-2, with 8 positions matching TRBD1. Germline-derived CDR1 and CDR2 are LNHNV and YYDKDF (reference sequence). The CDR3 totals 15 residues. J lost 4 bases, V lost 0 bases, and 4 bases had no gene match. The CDR3 DNA follows: TGTGCCACCAGCAGAGAAGGGACAGGATCCTATGGCTACACCTTC. Encoded protein: CATSREGTGSYGYTF. The variable domain in full, completed from reference TRBV15 and TRBJ1-2, reads DAMVIQNPRYQVTQFGKPVTLSCSQTLNHNVMYWYQQKSSQAPKLLFHYYDKDFNNEADTPDNFQSRRPNTSFCFLDIRSPGLGDTAMYLCATSREGTGSYGYTFGSGTRLTVV.

The chain has TRBV4-3 and TRBJ1-2, with D tentatively TRBD1 (5 bases). The germline gives CDR1 LGHNA, CDR2 YSLEER. CDR3 size: 16 residues. V shed 0 bases and J shed 5 bases, with 16 bases lying between them. As DNA, the CDR3 is TGCGCCAGCAGCCAAGAAGGGGTGAATACAGCGTATGGCTACACCTTC. It specifies CASSQEGVNTAYGYTF.

The chain has TRBV6-2 or TRBV6-3 and TRBJ2-1; 11 nucleotides align to TRBD2. This CDR3 contains 15 residues. Germline-derived CDR1 and CDR2 are MNHEY and SVGEGT. With V trimmed by 2 bases and J by 8 bases, 5 bases remained unmatched. CDR3 bases: TGTGCCAGCAGTTACGCGACTAGCGGGACCTATGAGCAGTTCTTC. Translating it yields CASSYATSGTYEQFF.

The chain carries TRBV4-1 and TRBJ1-6; TRBD1 agrees at 11 bases. Losses at the gene ends were 6 bases for V and 0 bases for J; bases not matched to a gene: 13. The CDR3 sequence is 20 residues long. CDR1 MGHRA and CDR2 YSYEKL come from the germline V gene. The CDR3 coding sequence is TGCGCCAGCAGTTTCACCTCCGGGACAGGGGGTGCCTCCTATAATTCACCCCTCCACTTT. Protein product: CASSFTSGTGGASYNSPLHF.

The rearrangement joins TRBV14 to TRBJ2-3; no firm D call. Germline values: CDR1 SGHDN, CDR2 FVKESK. CDR3 length equals 16 residues. Trimming shortened V by 0 bases and J by 3 bases, and 13 bases separated the two germline ends. Here the CDR3 DNA reads TGTGCCAGCAGCCAAGATGGTAGCTTCCGTACAGATACGCAGTATTTT. The encoded protein is CASSQDGSFRTDTQYF.

V and J are TRBV6-2 or TRBV6-3 and TRBJ1-2; the match to TRBD1 covers 8 bases. This CDR3 is built from 13 residues. V lost 5 bases, J lost 5 bases, and 4 bases stayed unmatched. Germline V lookup: CDR1 MNHEY, CDR2 SVGEGT. The CDR3 region is CASSTRQGYGYTF. DNA of the CDR3: TGTGCCAGCAGTACCCGACAGGGGTATGGCTACACCTTC.

The chain uses TRBV28 and TRBJ1-1; D uncertain. With 3 bases removed from V and 1 base from J, the gap between germline ends came to 6 bases. The CDR3 covers 13 residues. Germline lookup yields CDR1 MDHEN and CDR2 SYDVKM. The CDR3 is CASSFSSNTEAFF. For the CDR3, the DNA is TGTGCCAGCAGTTTTTCGTCGAACACTGAAGCTTTCTTT.

The chain is built from TRBV28 and TRBJ2-1; 10 bases fit TRBD2. Trimming at V came to 6 bases and at J to 8 bases, leaving 13 bases not matched to a gene. CDR3 size: 16 residues. Germline CDR1 and CDR2: MDHEN and SYDVKM. The CDR3 spells CASSTPQAGGPYEQFF. The CDR3 DNA is TGTGCCAGCAGCACCCCCCAAGCGGGAGGGCCATATGAGCAGTTCTTC.

The CDR3 nucleotides read TGCGCCAGCAGCCTCGCGGGGGCTGGAACCGGGGAGCTGTTTTTT. Amino acid sequence: CASSLAGAGTGELFF. V usage is TRBV4-1 and J usage is TRBJ2-2; D possibly corresponds to TRBD2 (7 bases). This CDR3 contains 15 residues. Trimming stripped 4 bases from V and 5 bases from J, with 14 bases between. Germline loops: CDR1 MGHRA, CDR2 YSYEKL.

The table lists this clone with a few counts. The chain links TRBV6-6 to TRBJ1-3; D gene ambiguous. CDR3 length: 12 residues. V was shortened by 8 bases and J by 0 bases, with 5 bases between the two germline ends. Germline values: CDR1 MNHNY, CDR2 SVGAGI (reference sequence). The CDR3 reads CASCSSGNTIYF. Here the CDR3 DNA reads TGTGCCAGCTGTAGCTCTGGAAACACCATATATTTT.

The V call is TRBV6-5, the J call TRBJ1-4; D is perhaps TRBD1 (5 bases). The CDR3 totals 14 residues. The V gene lost 0 bases and the J gene lost 8 bases, with 10 bases spanning the gap. Germline V gives CDR1 MNHEY, CDR2 SVGAGI. Written as DNA, the CDR3 is TGTGCCAGCAGTTACTCGAAGGGGAGGGAAAAACTGTTTTTT. Residues: CASSYSKGREKLFF.

This clone was found a few times. This chain uses TRBV7-2 with TRBJ1-5, with D tentatively TRBD1 (5 bases). The V and J ends lost 6 bases and 2 bases respectively, with 11 bases between them. The CDR3 spans 14 residues. Germline-derived CDR1 and CDR2 are SGHTA and FQGNSA. The CDR3 DNA follows: TGTGCCAGCAGTTCAGGACACCGCAATCAGCCCCAGCATTTT. This gives the protein CASSSGHRNQPQHF.

This chain links TRBV19 with TRBJ1-1; D is perhaps TRBD1 (5 bases). V was shortened by 1 base and J by 7 bases, with 10 bases between the two germline ends. Germline CDR1 reads LNHDA; CDR2 reads SQIVND (reference sequence). CDR3 length: 13 residues. The CDR3 protein is CASSIVGGDEAFF. CDR3 DNA sequence: TGTGCCAGTAGTATAGTGGGGGGGGATGAAGCTTTCTTT.

V and J are TRBV11-2 and TRBJ1-3; a weak D match, TRBD1 (5 bases). Germline V gives CDR1 SGHAT, CDR2 FQNNGV. Trimming cost V 5 bases and J 2 bases, with 16 bases left between them. This CDR3 spans 16 amino acids. CDR3 DNA: TGTGCCAGCAGCCCTTCAGGGTTCGGAGCTGGAAACACCATATATTTT. Residues: CASSPSGFGAGNTIYF.

The chain joins TRBV7-8 to TRBJ2-7, with D possibly being TRBD2 (5 bases). The V gene lost 1 base and the J gene lost 2 bases, with 12 bases spanning the gap. Germline-derived CDR1 and CDR2 are SGHVS and FQNEAQ. CDR3 length: 15 residues. The CDR3 loop is CASSLVGVSTYEQYF. The CDR3 nucleotides read TGTGCCAGCAGCTTAGTCGGGGTCTCGACCTACGAGCAGTACTTC. Together with reference TRBV7-8 and TRBJ2-7, the CDR3 gives the full variable domain: GAGVSQSPRYKVAKRGQDVALRCDPISGHVSLFWYQQALGQGPEFLTYFQNEAQLDKSGLPSDRFFAERPEGSVSTLKIQRTQQEDSAVYLCASSLVGVSTYEQYFGPGTRLTVT.

The chain links TRBV2 to TRBJ1-1; no reliable D call. The CDR3 consists of 14 residues. V gave up 5 bases and J gave up 0 bases, with 10 bases separating them. CDR1 SNHLY and CDR2 FYNNEI come from the germline V gene. CDR3 amino acids: CASSRRTMNTEAFF. The CDR3 DNA reads TGTGCCAGCAGTCGCAGGACTATGAACACTGAAGCTTTCTTT. Complete variable domain (other parts from reference TRBV2 and TRBJ1-1): EPEVTQTPSHQVTQMGQEVILRCVPISNHLYFYWYRQILGQKVEFLVSFYNNEISEKSEIFDDQFSVERPDGSNFTLKIRSTKLEDSAMYFCASSRRTMNTEAFFGQGTRLTVV.

J is TRBJ1-2 and V is TRBV12-3 or TRBV12-4; 7 bases match TRBD1. The V gene end was trimmed by 6 bases and the J gene end by 5 bases; junction bases not matched to a gene: 6. The CDR3 consists of 13 residues. CDR3 sequence: CASSPTGKYGYTF. CDR3 DNA: TGTGCCAGCAGCCCGACAGGGAAATATGGCTACACCTTC.

The genes are TRBV27 and TRBJ1-1; 10 bases line up with TRBD1. Germline-derived CDR1 and CDR2 are MNHEY and SMNVEV (reference sequence). With 6 bases clipped from V and 5 bases from J, the junction kept 6 bases outside the gene matches. This CDR3 has 14 residues. The CDR3 DNA is TGTGCCAGCAGCCGACAGGGGGCGCGGACTGAAGCTTTCTTT. Protein sequence: CASSRQGARTEAFF.

The chain combines TRBV6-2 or TRBV6-3 with TRBJ2-1, with D possibly being TRBD2 (5 bases). The CDR3 has 16 residues. In germline, CDR1 is MNHEY, CDR2 SVGEGT. V shed 5 bases and J shed 9 bases, with 23 bases lying between them. CDR3 sequence: CASSDSRSGWGGEQFF. DNA for the CDR3: TGTGCCAGCAGTGATTCCCGATCGGGGTGGGGTGGTGAGCAGTTCTTC.

The J gene is TRBJ2-1, the V gene TRBV7-9, with TRBD1 matching 10 bases. CDR3 length equals 15 residues. Losses at the gene ends were 5 bases for V and 8 bases for J; bases not matched to a gene: 9. Germline loops: CDR1 SEHNR, CDR2 FQNEAQ (reference sequence). The CDR3, as DNA: TGTGCCAGCAGCAACCGGGACAGGGGACACTATGAGCAGTTCTTC. It yields the protein CASSNRDRGHYEQFF.

V and J are TRBV11-2 and TRBJ1-5, with 8 bases identical to TRBD1. The CDR3 runs to 15 residues. J gave up 4 bases and V 5 bases, and 7 bases lay outside the gene matches. Per the germline V gene, CDR1 is SGHAT and CDR2 is FQNNGV. The CDR3 region has the DNA TGTGCCAGCAGCCCGGGGACAGGCCGAAATCAGCCCCAGCATTTT. It is translated as CASSPGTGRNQPQHF.

CDR3 nucleotides: TGTGCCACCAGTGATTTGCTGGGGGGGGGCTACACCTTC. Its protein product is CATSDLLGGGYTF. The genes are TRBV24-1 and TRBJ1-2, with D perhaps TRBD1 (5 bases). Looked up from germline, CDR1 is KGHDR and CDR2 is SFDVKD. Trimming removed 0 bases at V and 8 bases at J, with 9 bases between. This CDR3 contains 13 residues.

This sequence joins TRBV7-9 and TRBJ1-1; D unresolved. Between the trimmed V and J ends, which lost 2 bases and 1 base, there was a span of 8 bases. CDR1 is SEHNR, CDR2 FQNEAQ, per germline (reference sequence). This CDR3 is 14 amino acids long. The CDR3 loop is CASSLLDKNTEAFF. In DNA, the CDR3 is TGTGCCAGCAGCTTACTCGACAAGAACACTGAAGCTTTCTTT.

The chain has TRBV9 and TRBJ2-3; 9 bases are a match to TRBD2. V was pared by 7 bases and J by 0 bases, with 3 bases of the junction left unmatched. This CDR3 contains 14 residues. Germline loops: CDR1 SGDLS, CDR2 YYNGEE. The DNA for the CDR3 is TGTGCCAGCGATAGCGGGGGAAGCACAGATACGCAGTATTTT. Translated: CASDSGGSTDTQYF.

V gene TRBV6-5 combines with J gene TRBJ2-7; TRBD1 might be the D (6 bases). This CDR3 has 15 amino acids. The V end was cut by 6 bases, the J end by 0 bases, with 15 bases between. The V gene's germline CDR1 is MNHEY and CDR2 SVGAGI. The CDR3 sequence is CASRDGTPSSYEQYF. The DNA for the CDR3 is TGTGCCAGCAGAGACGGGACACCGAGCTCCTACGAGCAGTACTTC.

The chain links TRBV12-3 or TRBV12-4 to TRBJ2-7; D remains unclear. Trimming pared 6 bases from V and 3 bases from J, leaving 3 bases between. This CDR3 has 10 residues. Written as DNA, the CDR3 is TGTGCCAGCAGCGTCTACGAGCAGTACTTC. Amino acids: CASSVYEQYF.

This chain links TRBV9 with TRBJ2-2, with 8 bases aligning to TRBD2. V was pared by 4 bases and J by 1 base, with 6 bases of the junction left unmatched. CDR1 is SGDLS, CDR2 YYNGEE, per germline. This CDR3 contains 16 residues. The CDR3 DNA reads as TGTGCCAGCAGCTCACATAGCGGGGTGAACACCGGGGAGCTGTTTTTT. This sequence encodes CASSSHSGVNTGELFF.

The rearrangement links TRBV3-1 (or the pseudogene TRBV3-2) to TRBJ1-2, with D perhaps TRBD1 (6 bases). The CDR3 is 16 residues long. The V end lost 1 base, the J end lost 4 bases, and 16 bases lay between the germline ends. From germline, CDR1 is LGHDT and CDR2 YNNKEL (reference sequence). DNA of the CDR3: TGTGCCAGCAGCCAAGCCCGGGGGGCTTGGGGCTATGGCTACACCTTC. Protein: CASSQARGAWGYGYTF.

The gene calls are TRBV6-2 or TRBV6-3 and TRBJ2-7, with TRBD1 matching over 7 bases. The CDR3 has 14 amino acids. V trimming: 3 bases; J trimming: 6 bases; junction bases outside the gene matches: 8. Germline values: CDR1 MNHEY, CDR2 SVGEGT. CDR3 region: CASSYQGESGEQYF. For the CDR3, the DNA is TGTGCCAGCAGTTATCAGGGGGAAAGTGGCGAGCAGTACTTC.